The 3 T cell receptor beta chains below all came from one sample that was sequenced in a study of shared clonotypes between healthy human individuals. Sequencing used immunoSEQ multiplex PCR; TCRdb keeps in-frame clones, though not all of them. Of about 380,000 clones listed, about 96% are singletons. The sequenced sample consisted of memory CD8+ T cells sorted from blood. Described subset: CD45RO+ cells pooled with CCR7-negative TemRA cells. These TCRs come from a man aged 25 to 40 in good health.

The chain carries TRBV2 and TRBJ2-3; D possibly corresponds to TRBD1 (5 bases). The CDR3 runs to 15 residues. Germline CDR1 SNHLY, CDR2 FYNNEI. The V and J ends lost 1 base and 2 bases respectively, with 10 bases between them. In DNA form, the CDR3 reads TGTGCCAGCAGTGAAGACAGGAGAACCACAGATACGCAGTATTTT. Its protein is CASSEDRRTTDTQYF. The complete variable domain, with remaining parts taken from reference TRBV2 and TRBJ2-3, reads EPEVTQTPSHQVTQMGQEVILRCVPISNHLYFYWYRQILGQKVEFLVSFYNNEISEKSEIFDDQFSVERPDGSNFTLKIRSTKLEDSAMYFCASSEDRRTTDTQYFGPGTRLTVL.

The CDR3 spells CASSLPWTSGSGPDTQYF. CDR3 coding DNA: TGTGCCAGCAGCTTGCCCTGGACTAGCGGGAGTGGTCCAGATACGCAGTATTTT. J is TRBJ2-3 and V is TRBV5-6; 13 bases agree with TRBD2. From germline, CDR1 is SGHDT and CDR2 YYEEEE. The CDR3 has 18 residues. Unmatched junction bases numbered 9, after V lost 1 base and J lost 4 bases.

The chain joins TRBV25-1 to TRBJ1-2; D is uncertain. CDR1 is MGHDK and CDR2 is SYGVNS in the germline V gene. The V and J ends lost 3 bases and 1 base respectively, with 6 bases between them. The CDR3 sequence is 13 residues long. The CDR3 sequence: CASSDWGNYGYTF. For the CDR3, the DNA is TGTGCCAGCAGTGATTGGGGTAACTATGGCTACACCTTC.